This T cell receptor (beta chain) was profiled in a study of blood T cell repertoires in COVID-19. V gave up 5 bases and J gave up 2 bases, with 17 bases separating them. The CDR3 loop spans 16 amino acids. Looked up from germline, CDR1 is SGHAT and CDR2 is FQNNGV. Sequencing used immunoSEQ multiplex PCR; TCRdb keeps in-frame clones, though not all of them. The sample shows 250,000 to 350,000 clones, 70% to 90% of them seen only once. Sequences were obtained from peripheral blood. The rearrangement links TRBV11-2 to TRBJ2-3; tentatively, D is TRBD2 (6 bases). The receptor was derived from a woman aged 45-60 years with COVID-19, enrolled during active disease. CDR3 residues: CASSVRGITYTDTQYF. DNA of the CDR3: TGTGCCAGCAGCGTTCGGGGGATCACCTACACAGATACGCAGTATTTT.